This T cell receptor (beta chain) was identified during a study of T cell repertoires in cytomegalovirus infection. Study summary: Carrying CMV and the relevant HLA type showed in public TCR beta signatures.

TCRdb called the reads again in MiXCR, with one record for every CDR3 protein. Of approximately 500,000 distinct CDR3 sequences listed, roughly 10% are singletons. Only a few counts were recorded for this clonotype. The sequencing sample was made of PBMCs. The TCR was taken from a human donor in good health (CMV status not recorded). Some clones in this sample may be carry-over from other donors' samples.

The CDR3 DNA follows: TGTGCCAGCAGTTCCTCGACAGGGTTGGGCTACACCTTC. Its translation is CASSSSTGLGYTF. The chain links TRBV27 to TRBJ1-2; 7 bases are a match to TRBD1. Germline values: CDR1 MNHEY, CDR2 SMNVEV (reference sequence). The CDR3 totals 13 residues. Losses at the gene ends were 4 bases for V and 8 bases for J; bases not matched to a gene: 7.